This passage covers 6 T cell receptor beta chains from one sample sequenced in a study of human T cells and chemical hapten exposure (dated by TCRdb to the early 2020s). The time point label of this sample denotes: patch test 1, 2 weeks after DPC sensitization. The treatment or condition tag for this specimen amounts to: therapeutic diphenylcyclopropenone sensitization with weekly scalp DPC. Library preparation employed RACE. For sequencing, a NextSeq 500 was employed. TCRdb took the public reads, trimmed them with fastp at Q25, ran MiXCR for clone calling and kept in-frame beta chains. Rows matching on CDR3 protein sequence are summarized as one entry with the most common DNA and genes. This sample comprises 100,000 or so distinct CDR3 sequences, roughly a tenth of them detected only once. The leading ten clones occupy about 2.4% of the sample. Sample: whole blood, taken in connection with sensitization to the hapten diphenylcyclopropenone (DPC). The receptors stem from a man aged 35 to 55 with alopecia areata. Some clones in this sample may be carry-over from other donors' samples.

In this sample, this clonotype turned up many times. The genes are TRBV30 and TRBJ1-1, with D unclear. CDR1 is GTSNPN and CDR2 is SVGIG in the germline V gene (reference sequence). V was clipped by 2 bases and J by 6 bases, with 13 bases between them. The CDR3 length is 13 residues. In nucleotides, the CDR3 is TGTGCCTGGAGTAACGGGCCTTCGGCTGAAGCTTTCTTT. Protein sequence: CAWSNGPSAEAFF.

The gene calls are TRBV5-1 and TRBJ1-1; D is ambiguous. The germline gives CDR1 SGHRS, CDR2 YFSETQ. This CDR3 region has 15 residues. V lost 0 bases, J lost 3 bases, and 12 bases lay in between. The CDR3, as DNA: TGCGCCAGCAGCTTGGTTCCGGGGTGGGACACTGAAGCTTTCTTT. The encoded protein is CASSLVPGWDTEAFF.

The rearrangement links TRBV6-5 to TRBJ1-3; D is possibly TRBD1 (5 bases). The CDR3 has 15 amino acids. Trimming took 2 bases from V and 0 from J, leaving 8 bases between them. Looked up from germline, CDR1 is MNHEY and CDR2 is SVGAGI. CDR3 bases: TGTGCCAGCAGTTACGACAGTGCCTCTGGAAACACCATATATTTT. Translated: CASSYDSASGNTIYF.

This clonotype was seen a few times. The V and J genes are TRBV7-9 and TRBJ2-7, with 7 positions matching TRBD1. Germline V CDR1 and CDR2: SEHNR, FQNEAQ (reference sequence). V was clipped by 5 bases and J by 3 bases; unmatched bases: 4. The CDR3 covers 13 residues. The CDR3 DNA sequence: TGTGCCAGCAGCGATGGGACAGACTACGAGCAGTACGTC. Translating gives CASSDGTDYEQYV.

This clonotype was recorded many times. CDR3 DNA: TGTGCCAGCAGCGACAGGGAAGGCACTGAAGCTTTCTTT. Its translation: CASSDREGTEAFF. The chain is built from TRBV7-8 and TRBJ1-1; the match to TRBD1 covers 7 bases. Germline V gene lookup returns CDR1 SGHVS and CDR2 FQNEAQ. V shed 5 bases and J 4 bases; nucleotides not matched to a gene: 4. The CDR3 extends over 13 amino acids. Using reference TRBV7-8 and TRBJ1-1 for the parts outside the CDR3, the full variable domain is GAGVSQSPRYKVAKRGQDVALRCDPISGHVSLFWYQQALGQGPEFLTYFQNEAQLDKSGLPSDRFFAERPEGSVSTLKIQRTQQEDSAVYLCASSDREGTEAFFGQGTRLTVV.

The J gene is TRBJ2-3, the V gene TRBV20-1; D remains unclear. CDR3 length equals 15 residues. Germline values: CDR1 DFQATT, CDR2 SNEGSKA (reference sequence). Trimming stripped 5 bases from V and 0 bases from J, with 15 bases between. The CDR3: CSALGWGRSTDTQYF. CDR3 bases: TGCAGTGCTTTAGGCTGGGGTCGAAGCACAGATACGCAGTATTTT.